The 17 T cell receptor beta chains below were found in one sample sequenced in a study of T-cell reconstitution after alpha-beta-depleted transplantation in children. Preparation of the TCRbeta library involved a method that used unique molecular identifiers. Via MiXCR, TCRdb re-called the PCR reads, giving one row per CDR3 protein. The sample consists of 440,000 or so distinct CDR3 sequences, approximately 10% of them appearing once. The source material was PBMCs from the stem cell graft donor, sampled from the stem cell graft. All receptors come from a human donor who donated a stem cell graft to a child with acute myeloid leukemia.

The chain recombines TRBV20-1 with TRBJ2-3; D is possibly TRBD1 (5 bases). The germline V gene has CDR1 DFQATT and CDR2 SNEGSKA (reference sequence). The CDR3 covers 15 residues. V was trimmed by 3 bases and J by 0 bases, leaving 13 bases between them. Here the CDR3 DNA reads TGCAGTGCTAGTGCGTGGGGCGCTAGCACAGATACGCAGTATTTT. This translates into CSASAWGASTDTQYF.

This clonotype was found a few times. The rearrangement joins TRBV20-1 to TRBJ2-7; the match to TRBD2 covers 9 bases. Germline loops: CDR1 DFQATT, CDR2 SNEGSKA (reference sequence). V lost 1 base, J lost 5 bases, and 6 bases stayed unmatched. The length of the CDR3 is 14 residues. The CDR3 here is CSARVGLADHEQYF. DNA for the CDR3: TGCAGTGCTAGAGTGGGACTAGCAGACCACGAGCAGTACTTC.

This clonotype was detected only a few times. The chain carries TRBV3-1 and TRBJ2-3; 7 nucleotides line up with TRBD1. There are 15 residues in the CDR3. V was pared by 4 bases and J by 4 bases, with 8 bases of the junction left unmatched. The V gene's germline CDR1 is LGHDT and CDR2 YNNKEL (reference sequence). DNA for the CDR3: TGTGCCAGCAGCCCGAGAACAGGGGTGTCAGATACGCAGTATTTT. This encodes CASSPRTGVSDTQYF.

The V call is TRBV9, the J call TRBJ2-2, with 9 bases matching TRBD2. CDR1 SGDLS and CDR2 YYNGEE come from the germline V gene. The CDR3 has 16 residues. V shed 3 bases and J 1 base; nucleotides not matched to a gene: 4. The CDR3 reads CASSGQRGVNTGELFF. The CDR3 bases are TGTGCCAGCAGCGGACAGCGGGGGGTGAACACCGGGGAGCTGTTTTTT.

The chain recombines TRBV21-1 with TRBJ2-7; the listed D gene, TRBD1, was not tested against the DNA. TRBV21-1 is termed a pseudogene. There are 15 residues in the CDR3. The CDR3 region is CASCKVRRVGDEQYV. CDR3 in DNA: TGTGCCAGCTGCAAGGTCCGCAGGGTCGGCGACGAGCAGTACGTC.

The sample holds many counts of this clonotype. The genes are TRBV4-1 and TRBJ1-2, with D unresolved. The CDR3 is 11 residues long. V lost 1 base, J lost 7 bases, and 4 bases lay in between. Germline V gene lookup returns CDR1 MGHRA and CDR2 YSYEKL. CDR3 residues: CASSQVGGYTF. The CDR3 nucleotides are TGCGCCAGCAGCCAAGTCGGTGGCTACACCTTC.

This chain joins TRBV5-1 and TRBJ2-2, with 8 bases identical to TRBD1. Germline lookup yields CDR1 SGHRS and CDR2 YFSETQ. The junction had 5 bases not matched to a gene; V was cut back by 4 bases and J by 0 bases. CDR3 length equals 16 residues. CDR3 sequence (DNA): TGCGCCAGCAGCGGAAAGGGACAGGCGAACACCGGGGAGCTGTTTTTT. Translating gives CASSGKGQANTGELFF.

This chain connects TRBV20-1 to TRBJ1-1; D not certain. V was trimmed by 3 bases and J by 0 bases, leaving 8 bases between them. The germline CDR1 and CDR2 sequences are DFQATT and SNEGSKA (reference sequence). The CDR3 runs to 13 residues. The DNA of the CDR3 is TGCAGTGCTAGGGACTGGATGAACACTGAAGCTTTCTTT. It encodes CSARDWMNTEAFF.

This chain joins TRBV24-1 and TRBJ2-2; maybe TRBD2 (6 bases). V was shortened by 2 bases and J by 2 bases, with 23 bases between the two germline ends. Germline CDR1 KGHDR, CDR2 SFDVKD. CDR3 length: 20 amino acids. CDR3 nucleotide sequence: TGTGCCACCAGTGATTCGAGACTCGGGGGAGGTTCCCAAAACACCGGGGAGCTGTTTTTT. This gives the protein CATSDSRLGGGSQNTGELFF.

This clonotype occurred a few times. The chain joins TRBV10-2 to TRBJ2-6, with a weak D call TRBD1 (5 bases). The CDR3 has 18 residues. Trimming stripped 0 bases from V and 0 bases from J, with 12 bases between. From germline, CDR1 is WSHSY and CDR2 SAAADI. The CDR3, as DNA: TGCGCCAGCAGTGAGTCGGGGCCTCTGCGCTCTGGGGCCAACGTCCTGACTTTC. Protein sequence: CASSESGPLRSGANVLTF.

This clonotype turned up a few times. This chain uses TRBV5-4 with TRBJ2-3, with 8 bases that match TRBD2. The CDR3 has 13 amino acids. The germline gives CDR1 SGHNT, CDR2 YYREEE (reference sequence). The V gene end was trimmed by 4 bases and the J gene end by 6 bases; junction bases not matched to a gene: 4. CDR3 DNA sequence: TGTGCCAGCAGCCTGTCGGGGGGGGATACGCAGTATTTT. Protein: CASSLSGGDTQYF.

This clonotype was counted ten times or more. The chain uses TRBV11-1 and TRBJ2-2; D is unresolved. Germline V gene data show CDR1 as SGHAT and CDR2 as FQDESV (reference sequence). The V and J ends lost 2 bases and 4 bases respectively, with 8 bases between them. This CDR3 has 14 amino acids. The chain's CDR3 is CASSLSLTTGELFF. Written as DNA, the CDR3 is TGTGCCAGCAGCTTAAGTCTTACCACCGGGGAGCTGTTTTTT.

This clonotype was seen more than once but under ten times. The chain joins TRBV7-2 to TRBJ2-7, with 7 nucleotides matching TRBD2. The germline CDR1 and CDR2 sequences are SGHTA and FQGNSA. The CDR3 extends over 15 amino acids. V dropped 3 bases and J dropped 3; count of bases not matched to a gene: 8. The CDR3 is CASSFYRGEDYEQYF. DNA for the CDR3: TGTGCCAGCAGCTTTTACCGGGGGGAGGACTACGAGCAGTACTTC.

In DNA, the CDR3 is TGTGCCAGCAGCCAAGAGGGGCTAGCGGGCCTATACAATGAGCAGTTCTTC. As protein: CASSQEGLAGLYNEQFF. The V and J genes are TRBV3-1 and TRBJ2-1; 8 positions agree with TRBD2. Unmatched junction bases numbered 8, after V lost 0 bases and J lost 4 bases. This CDR3 comprises 17 residues. CDR1 is LGHDT and CDR2 is YNNKEL in the germline V gene (reference sequence).

There are many counts of this clonotype. The chain has TRBV20-1 and TRBJ2-5; no clear D. Germline V gene sequence: CDR1 DFQATT, CDR2 SNEGSKA (reference sequence). The V and J ends lost 6 bases and 5 bases respectively, with 16 bases between them. The CDR3 has 13 residues. This CDR3 reads CSAFPHGRETQYF. The CDR3 DNA reads TGCAGTGCCTTCCCCCATGGAAGGGAGACCCAGTACTTC.

This clonotype has more than one count but fewer than ten. The chain has TRBV3-1 and TRBJ2-7, with TRBD2 as a possible D gene (5 bases). Deletions cut 1 base from V and 3 bases from J, with 10 bases between. Germline loops: CDR1 LGHDT, CDR2 YNNKEL (reference sequence). This CDR3 is 14 amino acids long. The CDR3 loop reads CASSQGGRDYEQYV. CDR3 DNA: TGTGCCAGCAGCCAAGGTGGACGGGACTACGAGCAGTACGTC.

The chain joins TRBV12-3 or TRBV12-4 to TRBJ1-1; a weak D match, TRBD1 (5 bases). Trimming took 8 bases from V and 4 from J, leaving 11 bases between them. CDR3 length: 12 residues. The CDR3 region is CASFRGATEAFF. CDR3 in DNA: TGTGCCAGCTTCCGAGGGGCCACTGAAGCTTTCTTT.